Presented here are 27 T cell receptor beta chains from one specimen sequenced in a study of tumor and adjacent non-tumor tissue in lung cancer. The template was RNA from unsorted bulk tissue. The library came from three nested PCR rounds adapted from ARM-PCR protocols. A single record per CDR3 protein comes from TCRdb applying MiXCR to the multiplex PCR reads. Here the sample spans under 150,000 distinct CDR3 sequences, roughly 70% being singletons. Sequenced: lung tumor tissue. Receptors were obtained from a man in his sixties with small cell lung cancer.

The table lists this clonotype with a count of one. The chain combines TRBV5-5 with TRBJ2-7; TRBD2 might be the D (5 bases). This CDR3 contains 14 residues. V shed 7 bases and J shed 6 bases, with 20 bases lying between them. Germline V gene data show CDR1 as SGHKS and CDR2 as YYEKEE (reference sequence). CDR3: CASETGLGIGEQYF. As DNA, the CDR3 is TGTGCCAGCGAAACGGGATTGGGGATCGGCGAGCAGTACTTC.

This clonotype was seen a handful of times. The gene calls are TRBV28 and TRBJ1-2, with D possibly TRBD1 on 5 matching bases. The CDR3 runs 12 residues. V lost 8 bases and J lost 3, with 10 bases in between. Germline CDR1 and CDR2: MDHEN and SYDVKM. The CDR3 nucleotides are TGTGCCAGCGGTGGGGGGTACTATGGCTACACCTTC. Translating it yields CASGGGYYGYTF.

Of note for this clonotype: This may be a read error, as it is one base from a much larger clone. The V gene is TRBV6-1, the J gene TRBJ2-2, with D perhaps matching TRBD1 (6 bases). CDR1 is MNHNS, CDR2 SASEGT, per germline. Trimming left V 10 bases short and J 0 bases short, with 15 bases between. This CDR3 region has 15 residues. Here the CDR3 DNA reads TGTGCCAACAGGCTCGGGACAACGAACACCGGGGAGCTGTTTTTT. Translated, it gives CANRLGTTNTGELFF.

This clonotype has a handful of counts. The J gene is TRBJ2-3, the V gene TRBV6-6; tentatively, D is TRBD2 (6 bases). CDR3 length: 15 residues. Germline values: CDR1 MNHNY, CDR2 SVGAGI (reference sequence). Trimming took 5 bases from V and 6 from J, leaving 18 bases between them. CDR3 region: CASSPRGSREDTQYF. The CDR3 DNA is TGTGCCAGCAGTCCGCGGGGTAGCCGAGAGGATACGCAGTATTTT.

A word on this clonotype: One junction end does not reproduce the germline sequence, and a read error may be involved. The chain has TRBV11-3 and TRBJ2-5; 10 bases fit TRBD2. The germline V gene encodes CDR1 SGHNT and CDR2 YENEEA. The CDR3 sequence is 17 residues long. This CDR3 reads CARSLGRLAGAGETQHF. CDR3 DNA: TGTGCCAGAAGCTTAGGTCGGCTAGCGGGAGCGGGAGAGACCCAGCACTTC.

In its sample, this clonotype was seen once. This may arise from a read error, as a much more abundant clone is one base away. CDR3 sequence reads: CASSERDLPQHF. CDR3 nucleotides: TGTGCCAGCAGTGAACGGGACCTCCCTCAGCATTTT. The chain uses TRBV6-1 and TRBJ1-5, with a tentative D call TRBD1 (5 bases). The CDR3 contains 12 residues. Trimming took off 2 bases at V and 13 bases at J, with 12 bases between the two ends. Germline values: CDR1 MNHNS, CDR2 SASEGT.

On this clonotype: A much larger clone sits a single nucleotide away, making a read error possible. The CDR3 is CSAGSGVEKDEQFF. Written as DNA, the CDR3 is TGCAGTGCTGGGTCAGGGGTAGAAAAGGATGAGCAGTTCTTC. J is TRBJ2-1 and V is TRBV20-1, with a possible D match to TRBD1 (6 bases). Germline CDR1 DFQATT, CDR2 SNEGSKA (reference sequence). The V end lost 5 bases, the J end lost 8 bases, and 19 bases lay between the germline ends. The length of the CDR3 is 14 residues.

This clonotype was seen repeatedly, ten times or more. The chain uses TRBV20-1 and TRBJ2-1; 7 bases map to TRBD2. Germline CDR1 is DFQATT and CDR2 is SNEGSKA (reference sequence). The CDR3 loop spans 14 amino acids. The J segment lost 8 bases and the V segment lost 1 base, leaving 8 bases of the junction unmatched. The CDR3 DNA follows: TGCAGTGCTAGAGGGGGGGGACGGTGGGATGAGCAGTTCTTC. Residues: CSARGGGRWDEQFF.

This chain uses TRBV7-2 with TRBJ2-7; TRBD1 aligns across 9 bases. Germline CDR1 is SGHTA and CDR2 is FQGNSA. V gave up 8 bases and J gave up 3 bases; unmatched junction bases: 8. CDR3 length equals 14 residues. In nucleotides, the CDR3 is TGTGCCAGCCGCCTCGGGACAGGGAACTACGAGCAGTACTTC. Protein sequence: CASRLGTGNYEQYF. The whole variable domain, remainder taken from reference TRBV7-2 and TRBJ2-7, is GAGVSQSPSNKVTEKGKDVELRCDPISGHTALYWYRQSLGQGLEFLIYFQGNSAPDKSGLPSDRFSAERTGGSVSTLTIQRTQQEDSAVYLCASRLGTGNYEQYFGPGTRLTVT.

As concerns this clonotype: A much larger clonotype is one base distant, so this may be a read error. This chain uses TRBV6-5 with TRBJ2-3; D not certain. Trimming shortened V by 2 bases and J by 0 bases, and 15 bases separated the two germline ends. The CDR3 length is 17 residues. CDR1 is MNHEY and CDR2 is SVGAGI in the germline V gene. CDR3 bases: TGTGCCAGCAGTTACATTTCTCGCGGAACAAGCACAGATACGCAGTATTTT. It yields the protein CASSYISRGTSTDTQYF.

The chain is built from TRBV11-2 and TRBJ2-2; possibly TRBD1 for D (6 bases). Looked up from germline, CDR1 is SGHAT and CDR2 is FQNNGV. V was pared by 7 bases and J by 5 bases, with 14 bases between. This CDR3 region has 14 residues. The CDR3 DNA reads TGTGCCAGCACCATCAGGGGAACTACCGGGGAGCTGTTTTTT. It translates to CASTIRGTTGELFF.

This clonotype was recorded many times. The gene calls are TRBV6-5 and TRBJ1-2, with TRBD1 matching 7 bases. V lost 5 bases, J lost 6 bases, and 12 bases stayed unmatched. This CDR3 is built from 15 residues. Germline CDR1 is MNHEY and CDR2 is SVGAGI. DNA of the CDR3: TGTGCCAGCAGTCGCCGACAGGGAAGCCCCGATGGCTACACCTTC. This encodes CASSRRQGSPDGYTF.

In the case of this clonotype: This may arise from a read error, as a much more abundant clone is one base away. This chain links TRBV20-1 with TRBJ2-2; no clear D. V shed 2 bases and J shed 0 bases, with 7 bases lying between them. Germline V CDR1 and CDR2: DFQATT, SNEGSKA (reference sequence). The CDR3 runs 14 residues. CDR3 DNA sequence: TGCAGTGCTAGACATCCACCGAACACCGGGGAGCTGTTTTTT. Residues: CSARHPPNTGELFF.

There are a few counts of this clonotype. The rearrangement links TRBV5-1 to TRBJ2-2; tentative D call: TRBD2 (6 bases). Germline V gene data show CDR1 as SGHRS and CDR2 as YFSETQ. V dropped 3 bases and J dropped 7 bases, with 19 bases sitting between them. The CDR3 extends over 16 amino acids. The CDR3 DNA follows: TGCGCCAGCAGCTCCGTAGCGGACCGAGTGAGCGGGGAGCTGTTTTTT. It encodes CASSSVADRVSGELFF. The variable domain in full, completed from reference TRBV5-1 and TRBJ2-2, reads KAGVTQTPRYLIKTRGQQVTLSCSPISGHRSVSWYQQTPGQGLQFLFEYFSETQRNKGNFPGRFSGRQFSNSRSEMNVSTLELGDSALYLCASSSVADRVSGELFFGEGSRLTVL.

Comments on this clonotype: One end of the junction fails to match germline, which may point to a read error. The genes are TRBV29-1 and TRBJ2-5; 8 nucleotides align to TRBD1. The length of the CDR3 is 15 residues. The V gene's germline CDR1 is SQVTM and CDR2 ANQGSEA. For the CDR3, the DNA is TGCGGCGTTGAAAGCCCGGGACAGGAGACGGAGACCCAGTACTTC. This sequence encodes CGVESPGQETETQYF.

The V and J genes are TRBV7-9 and TRBJ2-3; TRBD1 matches 12 bases. V shed 5 bases and J 5 bases; nucleotides not matched to a gene: 8. Germline V gives CDR1 SEHNR, CDR2 FQNEAQ (reference sequence). This CDR3 has 16 residues. The CDR3 loop is CASSPGGQGAGDTQYF. DNA of the CDR3: TGTGCCAGCAGCCCTGGGGGACAGGGGGCAGGAGATACGCAGTATTTT.

Details on this clonotype: A much larger clone sits a single nucleotide away, making a read error possible. This chain uses TRBV5-4 with TRBJ2-5; D is perhaps TRBD1 (6 bases). CDR1 SGHNT and CDR2 YYREEE come from the germline V gene (reference sequence). This CDR3 is built from 14 residues. CDR3: CACSDRQGSRAQYF. Here the CDR3 DNA reads TGTGCCTGCAGCGACCGGCAGGGGTCCAGGGCCCAGTACTTC.

A remark on this clonotype: A junction boundary mismatches the germline segment, possibly from a read error. The CDR3 loop is CASSLTSGEGETQYF. CDR3 coding DNA: TGTGCCAGCAGTTTAACTTCTGGGGAGGGAGAGACCCAGTACTTC. The chain has TRBV7-3 and TRBJ2-5, with 7 bases identical to TRBD2. Germline V gene data show CDR1 as SGHTA and CDR2 as FQGTGA. This CDR3 region has 15 residues.

Worth noting for this clonotype: Just one base apart from a much larger clone, this may be a read error. The CDR3 ends on some other residue instead of the conserved phenylalanine or tryptophan, so this is likely a read error. The chain couples TRBV4-2 to TRBJ2-1; D not resolved. Trimming took off 1 base at V and 13 bases at J, with 11 bases between the two ends. Germline-derived CDR1 and CDR2 are LGHNA and YNFKEQ. The CDR3 totals 12 residues. CDR3: CASSQASMAQFL. Written as DNA, the CDR3 is TGTGCCAGCAGCCAAGCATCCATGGCTCAGTTCTTA.

This clonotype was detected a few times. This chain links TRBV5-1 with TRBJ2-3; TRBD2 matches 7 bases. From germline, CDR1 is SGHRS and CDR2 YFSETQ. Trimming took 6 bases from V and 6 from J; bases not matched to a gene: 10. The CDR3 is 14 amino acids. The CDR3 region has the DNA TGCGCCAGCAAACCCAGGACTAGTGCTGATACGCAGTATTTT. Its protein is CASKPRTSADTQYF.

The chain couples TRBV6-5 to TRBJ1-6; D is unresolved. V lost 6 bases and J 3 bases, leaving 18 bases between the germline ends. Germline lookup yields CDR1 MNHEY and CDR2 SVGAGI. The CDR3 has 17 residues. DNA of the CDR3: TGTGCCAGCAGCCCCGCGATCCGGGAATTCTATAATTCACCCCTCCACTTT. This encodes CASSPAIREFYNSPLHF.

This clonotype was detected ten times or more. The chain couples TRBV30 to TRBJ1-1, with 8 bases matching TRBD1. From germline, CDR1 is GTSNPN and CDR2 SVGIG (reference sequence). There are 13 residues in the CDR3. J was trimmed by 4 bases and V by 5 bases; bases with no gene match: 6. The CDR3 is CAWYRGVGTEAFF. CDR3 coding DNA: TGTGCCTGGTACAGGGGGGTAGGCACTGAAGCTTTCTTT. Variable domain in full (rest from reference TRBV30 and TRBJ1-1): SQTIHQWPATLVQPVGSPLSLECTVEGTSNPNLYWYRQAAGRGLQLLFYSVGIGQISSEVPQNLSASRPQDRQFILSSKKLLLSDSGFYLCAWYRGVGTEAFFGQGTRLTVV.

Worth noting for this clonotype: The conserved final phenylalanine or tryptophan is absent from the CDR3, which likely points to a read error. The J gene is TRBJ1-1, the V gene TRBV6-5, with D possibly TRBD1 on 5 matching bases. Looked up from germline, CDR1 is MNHEY and CDR2 is SVGAGI. This CDR3 contains 11 residues. CDR3 amino acids: CASSRGTDAFI. CDR3 sequence (DNA): TGTGCCAGCTCGAGAGGGACTGATGCTTTCATT.

Comment on this clonotype: An end of the junction does not agree with germline; a read error may underlie this. The chain is built from TRBV20-1 and TRBJ2-5, with 7 bases lining up with TRBD1. Germline CDR1 reads DFQATT; CDR2 reads SNEGSKA (reference sequence). The CDR3 is 13 residues long. CDR3 protein: CSARTGYSETHYF. The CDR3 nucleotides read TGCAGCGCCAGGACAGGATATTCTGAGACCCACTACTTC.

As concerns this clonotype: A read error may account for a junction end that differs from germline. The V call is TRBV11-2, the J call TRBJ1-1; tentatively, D is TRBD1 (6 bases). This CDR3 is built from 17 residues. CDR1 and CDR2 from the germline V gene are SGHAT and FQNNGV. The CDR3, as DNA: TGTGTCAGCAGCTCAAATCAGGGGCCAAGGATAAATACTGAAGCTTTCTTT. It is translated as CVSSSNQGPRINTEAFF.

With respect to this clonotype: One junction end does not reproduce the germline sequence, and a read error may be involved. The CDR3 is CVSSLANWLNEQYF. CDR3 coding DNA: TGTGTCAGCAGTTTAGCGAACTGGTTGAACGAGCAGTACTTC. This chain uses TRBV12-3 or TRBV12-4 with TRBJ2-7; a weak D match, TRBD2 (5 bases). The CDR3 totals 14 residues.

This clonotype was counted a few times. This chain links TRBV4-1 with TRBJ1-1; D not resolved. Germline lookup yields CDR1 MGHRA and CDR2 YSYEKL. The V end was cut by 0 bases, the J end by 11 bases, with 13 bases between. CDR3 length: 13 amino acids. This chain's CDR3 is CASSQDNSLRAFF. DNA of the CDR3: TGCGCCAGCAGCCAAGATAACTCTCTCCGGGCTTTCTTT.